This entry describes one TCR beta chain. These data come from a study of blood T cell repertoires in COVID-19. About the study: Samples taken during acute and convalescent COVID-19 were collected in the United States, Italy and Spain. Sources were T cells, B-cell-depleted T cells, or PBMCs; the material itself was cDNA or gDNA.

V was pared by 3 bases and J by 6 bases, with 19 bases between. This CDR3 is built from 16 residues. From germline, CDR1 is SEHNR and CDR2 FQNEAQ (reference sequence). In the source study's methods: Scientists estimated how many nucleated cells there were by amplifying reference gene primers. Only in-frame clones appear in the TCRdb table, and some are missing; sequencing was by immunoSEQ multiplex PCR. That table supplies the V and J calls and clone size; D and trimming were determined from the DNA. The table shows under 250,000 clones, with about 80% occurring only once. This clonotype was obtained from a man aged 50 or older with active or convalescent COVID-19. The specimen sequenced was peripheral blood. The chain recombines TRBV7-9 with TRBJ2-3; D possibly corresponds to TRBD1 (5 bases). The CDR3 is CASSLNIQGSQDTQYF. The CDR3, as DNA: TGTGCCAGCAGCTTGAATATTCAGGGTTCTCAGGATACGCAGTATTTT.